The T cell receptor (beta chain) under discussion was sequenced for a study of cytomegalovirus exposure and HLA in healthy donors. Study-wide background: The Caucasian-associated ancestry cluster contained 81% of the approximately 420 genotyped donors. Regarding the study as a whole: A cluster of highly shared sequence variants was likely a sequencing artifact. In vitro data verified three CMV-associated chains as specific for CMV antigens.

Losses at the gene ends were 6 bases for V and 5 bases for J; bases not matched to a gene: 6. CDR1 is SGHNT and CDR2 is YYREEE in the germline V gene (reference sequence). The CDR3 consists of 13 residues. The PCR employed 60 Vbeta primers together with 13 Jbeta primers. Measured with immunoSEQ multiplex PCR; TCRdb has only the in-frame clones, and not every one. The sample includes 35,000 to 55,000 clones, approximately 80% of them seen just once. As to this clone: Its antigen remains unknown.

What was sequenced was PBMCs. The rearrangement joins TRBV5-4 to TRBJ2-5; 8 nucleotides match TRBD2. The receptor comes from a young man in good health and CMV-seronegative. The CDR3 is CASIAGGGETQYF. The CDR3 region has the DNA TGTGCCAGCATTGCGGGAGGAGGGGAGACCCAGTACTTC.